The TCR beta chain under discussion was sequenced for a study of OX40 agonist ivuxolimab in advanced cancers. Some clones are missing from TCRdb's copy, which holds only in-frame ones; the method was immunoSEQ multiplex PCR. Of tens of thousands of clones listed, roughly four fifths are singletons. Trimming shortened V by 6 bases and J by 5 bases, and 10 bases separated the two germline ends. Per germline, CDR1 DFQATT and CDR2 SNEGSKA (reference sequence). The CDR3 runs 11 residues. This receptor was obtained from an adult with an advanced solid tumor such as melanoma, head and neck, liver or kidney cancer. Specimen: CD4+ or CD8+ T cells sorted from blood, collected in a trial of the OX40 agonist ivuxolimab. This chain connects TRBV20-1 to TRBJ1-2; D perhaps matches TRBD1 (6 bases). For the CDR3, the DNA is TGCAGTGCGGAGGGGGAGTATGGCTACACCTTC. Translated, it gives CSAEGEYGYTF.